The 29 T cell receptor beta chains given below trace back to one sample, sequenced in a study of PD-1 blockade in classical Hodgkin lymphoma. Sequenced by immunoSEQ multiplex PCR; TCRdb stores in-frame clones only, minus some. The sample holds approximately 27,000 clones, more than 70% seen once. As for time point: newly diagnosed, previously untreated cHL patient sample. CD4+ T cells were purified from thawed PBMCs by negative selection. Sequencing was done on a sample of CD4+ T cells from blood. The receptors stem from a human donor with classical Hodgkin lymphoma.

This clone was found once. The chain combines TRBV19 with TRBJ2-7, with 7 positions matching TRBD1. The V and J ends lost 5 bases and 2 bases, in that order; junction bases with no gene match: 6. CDR1 LNHDA and CDR2 SQIVND come from the germline V gene (reference sequence). This CDR3 is 14 amino acids long. As DNA, the CDR3 is TGTGCCAGTAGTGGGGGACAGTCAACCTACGAGCAGTACTTC. Translated, it gives CASSGGQSTYEQYF.

This clone was counted once. The J gene is TRBJ1-6, the V gene TRBV2; maybe TRBD1 (5 bases). The CDR3 is 13 residues long. Germline loops: CDR1 SNHLY, CDR2 FYNNEI. V shed 6 bases and J shed 8 bases, with 11 bases lying between them. The CDR3 reads CASRPQGHSPLHF. DNA for the CDR3: TGTGCCAGCAGACCGCAGGGTCATTCACCCCTCCACTTT. The complete variable domain, with remaining parts taken from reference TRBV2 and TRBJ1-6, reads EPEVTQTPSHQVTQMGQEVILRCVPISNHLYFYWYRQILGQKVEFLVSFYNNEISEKSEIFDDQFSVERPDGSNFTLKIRSTKLEDSAMYFCASRPQGHSPLHFGNGTRLTVT.

The chain is built from TRBV28 and TRBJ1-5, with D uncertain. The CDR3 sequence is 20 residues long. Deletions cut 5 bases from V and 0 bases from J, with 26 bases between. CDR1 is MDHEN and CDR2 is SYDVKM in the germline V gene. CDR3 DNA: TGTGCCAGCAGTCCCAAATCCCGGAATAGCGTCGAGAATAGCAATCAGCCCCAGCATTTT. Residues: CASSPKSRNSVENSNQPQHF.

The chain is built from TRBV19 and TRBJ2-7; 9 nucleotides agree with TRBD1. After removal of 6 bases from V and 1 base from J, the junction contained 4 bases not matched to a gene. From germline, CDR1 is LNHDA and CDR2 SQIVND (reference sequence). The CDR3 covers 14 residues. The CDR3 spells CASRTGTGSYEQYF. The CDR3 DNA reads as TGTGCCAGTAGGACCGGGACAGGGTCCTACGAGCAGTACTTC.

This chain joins TRBV6-5 and TRBJ1-4; D uncertain. There are 14 residues in the CDR3. V dropped 3 bases and J dropped 4 bases, with 9 bases sitting between them. Germline loops: CDR1 MNHEY, CDR2 SVGAGI. The CDR3 loop reads CASSYERYNEKLFF. CDR3 nucleotides: TGTGCCAGCAGTTATGAGCGCTATAATGAAAAACTGTTTTTT.

The chain has TRBV19 and TRBJ2-5, with D hard to call. Germline lookup yields CDR1 LNHDA and CDR2 SQIVND (reference sequence). The ends were cut back, 1 base at V and 0 bases at J, with 6 bases in the middle. The CDR3 runs to 14 residues. CDR3 residues: CASSIAGNQETQYF. The DNA for the CDR3 is TGTGCCAGTAGTATAGCTGGTAACCAAGAGACCCAGTACTTC.

The V gene is TRBV19, the J gene TRBJ2-3; 11 bases are a match to TRBD2. CDR1 LNHDA and CDR2 SQIVND come from the germline V gene (reference sequence). V gave up 5 bases and J gave up 4 bases; unmatched junction bases: 20. The length of the CDR3 is 20 residues. CDR3 DNA sequence: TGTGCCAGTAGTCGAATTGTCCTAGCGGGAGGCAACCGGGTCTCAGATACGCAGTATTTT. Translation: CASSRIVLAGGNRVSDTQYF.

The V and J genes are TRBV27 and TRBJ2-5, with unresolved D. The CDR3 is 12 amino acids. Germline loops: CDR1 MNHEY, CDR2 SMNVEV (reference sequence). V lost 4 bases, J lost 0 bases, and 3 bases lay in between. The CDR3 spells CASSSDQETQYF. Here the CDR3 DNA reads TGTGCCAGCAGTTCCGACCAAGAGACCCAGTACTTC.

This chain links TRBV19 with TRBJ2-1, with 9 nucleotides matching TRBD1. J gave up 8 bases and V 2 bases, and 7 bases lay outside the gene matches. The CDR3 consists of 15 residues. CDR1 is LNHDA, CDR2 SQIVND, per germline (reference sequence). The CDR3 bases are TGTGCCAGTAGTATATCAGGACAGGGGTTCGATGAGCAGTTCTTC. Protein: CASSISGQGFDEQFF.

The gene calls are TRBV7-2 and TRBJ2-3, with D perhaps TRBD2 (6 bases). Trimming left V 1 base short and J 6 bases short, with 11 bases between. The CDR3 is 14 residues long. Germline CDR1 and CDR2: SGHTA and FQGNSA. The CDR3: CASSLGLEQDTQYF. The CDR3 DNA reads as TGTGCCAGCAGCTTAGGACTAGAGCAGGATACGCAGTATTTT. The whole variable domain, remainder taken from reference TRBV7-2 and TRBJ2-3, is GAGVSQSPSNKVTEKGKDVELRCDPISGHTALYWYRQSLGQGLEFLIYFQGNSAPDKSGLPSDRFSAERTGGSVSTLTIQRTQQEDSAVYLCASSLGLEQDTQYFGPGTRLTVL.

The chain employs TRBV7-3 and TRBJ2-2; perhaps D is TRBD1 or TRBD2 (5 bases each). Germline CDR1 SGHTA, CDR2 FQGTGA. V was cut by 5 bases and J by 3 bases, with 13 bases left in between. The CDR3 covers 15 residues. This chain's CDR3 is CASSIGSGHTGELFF. In DNA, the CDR3 is TGTGCCAGCAGCATAGGGTCGGGGCACACCGGGGAGCTGTTTTTT.

The rearrangement links TRBV6-6 to TRBJ1-3; no reliable D call. The CDR3 runs to 15 residues. Germline assignment: CDR1 MNHNY and CDR2 SVGAGI (reference sequence). Trimming shortened V by 4 bases and J by 0 bases, and 10 bases separated the two germline ends. CDR3 DNA: TGTGCCAGCAGTTCGGACGGGTACTCTGGAAACACCATATATTTT. Encoded protein: CASSSDGYSGNTIYF.

The CDR3 DNA sequence: TGTGCCAGCAGGTATGACAGGGTTGGGCTCGAGCAGTACTTC. This codes for CASRYDRVGLEQYF. This chain connects TRBV28 to TRBJ2-7; TRBD1 aligns across 7 bases. Germline V gives CDR1 MDHEN, CDR2 SYDVKM. The CDR3 runs to 14 residues. With 6 bases clipped from V and 6 bases from J, the junction kept 11 bases outside the gene matches.

The chain joins TRBV5-1 to TRBJ1-2; no clear D. V shed 0 bases and J shed 0 bases, with 9 bases lying between them. Germline CDR1 is SGHRS and CDR2 is YFSETQ. This CDR3 contains 15 residues. DNA for the CDR3: TGCGCCAGCAGCTTGGAACAGAACTCTAACTATGGCTACACCTTC. Translation: CASSLEQNSNYGYTF.

The rearrangement uses TRBV11-2 and TRBJ2-7, with TRBD2 matching 11 bases. Unmatched junction bases numbered 5, after V lost 5 bases and J lost 2 bases. Germline V gives CDR1 SGHAT, CDR2 FQNNGV. The CDR3 has 15 amino acids. The CDR3 DNA reads TGTGCCAGCAGCGTGACTAGCGGGACTGCCTACGAGCAGTACTTC. Translating it yields CASSVTSGTAYEQYF.

The chain uses TRBV11-3 and TRBJ2-3; 8 positions match TRBD2. The CDR3 loop spans 16 amino acids. CDR1 and CDR2 from the germline V gene are SGHNT and YENEEA. J lost 2 bases, V lost 2 bases, and 6 bases had no gene match. DNA for the CDR3: TGTGCCAGCAGCTTAAACGGAGCGGGAGTCACAGATACGCAGTATTTT. It yields the protein CASSLNGAGVTDTQYF.

V gene TRBV25-1 combines with J gene TRBJ2-3; the match to TRBD2 covers 8 bases. Germline loops: CDR1 MGHDK, CDR2 SYGVNS. The CDR3 has 16 residues. V lost 7 bases and J lost 0; bases outside the gene matches: 9. For the CDR3, the DNA is TGTGCCAGCACCCCGATGGAGCGGGGGAGCACAGATACGCAGTATTTT. Amino acid sequence: CASTPMERGSTDTQYF.

This clone has just one count. The chain combines TRBV28 with TRBJ2-5; a weak D match, TRBD2 (5 bases). Between the trimmed V and J ends, which lost 4 bases and 0 bases, there was a span of 12 bases. This CDR3 comprises 15 residues. The germline V gene encodes CDR1 MDHEN and CDR2 SYDVKM. The chain's CDR3 is CASSSPTGYQETQYF. CDR3 in DNA: TGTGCCAGCAGTTCCCCGACGGGGTACCAAGAGACCCAGTACTTC.

The chain employs TRBV7-6 and TRBJ1-2, with D perhaps matching TRBD1 (6 bases). The germline CDR1 and CDR2 sequences are SGHVS and FNYEAQ. Trimming cost V 1 base and J 7 bases, with 7 bases left between them. The CDR3 totals 12 residues. The CDR3, as DNA: TGTGCCAGCAGCTTAGAGGGGGGTGGCTACACCTTC. This gives the protein CASSLEGGGYTF.

This chain links TRBV19 with TRBJ2-3; D is ambiguous. This CDR3 is 15 amino acids long. Germline V gene data show CDR1 as LNHDA and CDR2 as SQIVND (reference sequence). Trimming left V 1 base short and J 6 bases short, with 14 bases between. The CDR3 region is CASSIAGPPGDTQYF. CDR3 DNA sequence: TGTGCCAGTAGTATAGCTGGGCCTCCGGGCGATACGCAGTATTTT.

This chain links TRBV6-5 with TRBJ2-7; TRBD2 aligns across 13 bases. Trimming cost V 4 bases and J 10 bases; bases outside gene matches: 13. This CDR3 has 16 amino acids. Germline V lookup: CDR1 MNHEY, CDR2 SVGAGI. CDR3 sequence reads: CASSLGRTSGSSTQYF. The DNA of the CDR3 is TGTGCCAGCAGTTTGGGCCGGACTAGCGGGAGTTCGACTCAGTACTTC.

The chain is built from TRBV2 and TRBJ2-7; 8 bases line up with TRBD1. This CDR3 has 14 amino acids. Germline assignment: CDR1 SNHLY and CDR2 FYNNEI. V dropped 6 bases and J dropped 5; count of bases not matched to a gene: 9. This chain's CDR3 is CASSGNRGFDEQYF. CDR3 coding DNA: TGTGCCAGCAGCGGAAACAGGGGGTTCGACGAGCAGTACTTC.

The chain combines TRBV9 with TRBJ2-1; unclear D gene. The germline V gene has CDR1 SGDLS and CDR2 YYNGEE. There are 16 residues in the CDR3. Deletions cut 5 bases from V and 8 bases from J, with 23 bases between. The CDR3 protein is CASRPPNNRGMYEQFF. In DNA form, the CDR3 reads TGTGCCAGCAGACCACCCAATAACCGTGGTATGTATGAGCAGTTCTTC. Variable domain in full (rest from reference TRBV9 and TRBJ2-1): DSGVTQTPKHLITATGQRVTLRCSPRSGDLSVYWYQQSLDQGLQFLIQYYNGEERAKGNILERFSAQQFPDLHSELNLSSLELGDSALYFCASRPPNNRGMYEQFFGPGTRLTVL.

V and J are TRBV27 and TRBJ2-7, with 7 bases identical to TRBD2. Germline CDR1 MNHEY, CDR2 SMNVEV (reference sequence). The trim removed 5 bases at V and 4 bases at J, leaving 11 bases unmatched. This CDR3 has 15 amino acids. The CDR3 here is CASSAMGVAGYEQYF. The CDR3 DNA sequence: TGTGCCAGCAGTGCGATGGGGGTAGCGGGTTACGAGCAGTACTTC.

The rearrangement links TRBV15 to TRBJ2-5; no firm D call. Germline V lookup: CDR1 LNHNV, CDR2 YYDKDF (reference sequence). Trimming left V 1 base short and J 3 bases short, with 6 bases between. The CDR3 consists of 13 residues. As DNA, the CDR3 is TGTGCCACCAGCAGAGGTGGGGAAGAGACCCAGTACTTC. Encoded protein: CATSRGGEETQYF.

This chain links TRBV11-2 with TRBJ2-5, with TRBD1 as a possible D gene (5 bases). This CDR3 contains 11 residues. The germline V and J ends were trimmed by 5 bases and 5 bases, with 6 bases remaining between them. The germline CDR1 and CDR2 sequences are SGHAT and FQNNGV. The CDR3 DNA is TGTGCCAGCAGCCGACAGGAGACCCAGTACTTC. Translating it yields CASSRQETQYF.

The chain links TRBV2 to TRBJ2-1, with 8 positions matching TRBD2. This CDR3 region has 15 residues. Germline V gene sequence: CDR1 SNHLY, CDR2 FYNNEI. V gave up 6 bases and J gave up 5 bases; unmatched junction bases: 9. For the CDR3, the DNA is TGTGCCAGCAGCCAATTCAGACTAGCGAACAATGAGCAGTTCTTC. This sequence encodes CASSQFRLANNEQFF.

The V and J genes are TRBV5-1 and TRBJ2-5, with TRBD2 matching 12 bases. Germline V gives CDR1 SGHRS, CDR2 YFSETQ. V was clipped by 5 bases and J by 3 bases; unmatched bases: 11. This CDR3 comprises 17 residues. CDR3 sequence: CASRWSPGLAGKETQYF. For the CDR3, the DNA is TGCGCCAGCAGATGGTCCCCCGGACTAGCGGGAAAAGAGACCCAGTACTTC. The complete variable domain, with remaining parts taken from reference TRBV5-1 and TRBJ2-5, reads KAGVTQTPRYLIKTRGQQVTLSCSPISGHRSVSWYQQTPGQGLQFLFEYFSETQRNKGNFPGRFSGRQFSNSRSEMNVSTLELGDSALYLCASRWSPGLAGKETQYFGPGTRLLVL.

The rearrangement joins TRBV6-5 to TRBJ1-5; D call uncertain. The CDR3 runs to 13 residues. V was shortened by 5 bases and J by 0 bases, with 5 bases between the two germline ends. The germline CDR1 and CDR2 sequences are MNHEY and SVGAGI. For the CDR3, the DNA is TGTGCCAGCAGTCGATATAGCAATCAGCCCCAGCATTTT. Translation gives CASSRYSNQPQHF.